These 23 T cell receptor beta chains share one sample of origin, sequenced in a study of T cell responses to AZD1222 COVID-19 vaccine. Data came from immunoSEQ multiplex PCR; TCRdb stores just in-frame clones and leaves some out. The table records approximately 80,000 clones, 80% to 90% of them present only once. Sequencing was performed on peripheral blood, taken 28 days after the second AZD1222 dose. The receptors stem from an adult who received the AZD1222 COVID-19 vaccine.

As concerns this clone: The same CDR3 arises from other DNA sequences in this sample as well. This chain uses TRBV11-2 with TRBJ2-5; D gene uncertain. The germline CDR1 and CDR2 sequences are SGHAT and FQNNGV. The CDR3 has 13 amino acids. V lost 3 bases, J lost 5 bases, and 10 bases lay in between. The CDR3 spells CASSLRERETQYF. The DNA for the CDR3 is TGTGCCAGCAGCTTGCGAGAAAGGGAGACCCAGTACTTC. The whole variable domain, filled in from reference TRBV11-2 and TRBJ2-5, reads EAGVAQSPRYKIIEKRQSVAFWCNPISGHATLYWYQQILGQGPKLLIQFQNNGVVDDSQLPKDRFSAERLKGVDSTLKIQPAKLEDSAVYLCASSLRERETQYFGPGTRLLVL.

The rearrangement links TRBV11-3 to TRBJ1-2; D gene ambiguous. Germline V gene lookup returns CDR1 SGHNT and CDR2 YENEEA. The V end was cut by 4 bases, the J end by 4 bases, with 7 bases between. This CDR3 has 12 amino acids. The CDR3 nucleotides are TGTGCCAGCAGCTATCCCCTCTATGGCTACACCTTC. This translates into CASSYPLYGYTF.

The chain uses TRBV9 and TRBJ2-2; D may be TRBD2 (6 bases). Trimming shortened V by 0 bases and J by 0 bases, and 6 bases separated the two germline ends. CDR1 SGDLS and CDR2 YYNGEE come from the germline V gene. CDR3 length equals 15 residues. In DNA form, the CDR3 reads TGTGCCAGCAGCGTAGGGGGGGCGAACACCGGGGAGCTGTTTTTT. Translating gives CASSVGGANTGELFF. The full variable domain, its missing parts supplied by reference TRBV9 and TRBJ2-2, is DSGVTQTPKHLITATGQRVTLRCSPRSGDLSVYWYQQSLDQGLQFLIQYYNGEERAKGNILERFSAQQFPDLHSELNLSSLELGDSALYFCASSVGGANTGELFFGEGSRLTVL.

The J gene is TRBJ1-5, the V gene TRBV5-5; no clear D gene. Germline V gives CDR1 SGHKS, CDR2 YYEKEE (reference sequence). This CDR3 has 15 residues. The ends were cut back, 4 bases at V and 0 bases at J, with 11 bases in the middle. The CDR3 sequence: CASSPEIYSNQPQHF. CDR3 nucleotides: TGTGCCAGCAGCCCCGAAATTTATAGCAATCAGCCCCAGCATTTT.

The chain joins TRBV5-1 to TRBJ1-1, with TRBD1 identical over 7 bases. Germline V CDR1 and CDR2: SGHRS, YFSETQ. The V segment lost 0 bases and the J segment 14 bases; nucleotides outside the gene matches: 10. This CDR3 spans 13 amino acids. CDR3 residues: CASSLEGAGRGFF. DNA for the CDR3: TGCGCCAGCAGCTTGGAGGGGGCAGGCCGGGGCTTCTTT. The entire variable domain, with the rest obtained from reference TRBV5-1 and TRBJ1-1, is as follows: KAGVTQTPRYLIKTRGQQVTLSCSPISGHRSVSWYQQTPGQGLQFLFEYFSETQRNKGNFPGRFSGRQFSNSRSEMNVSTLELGDSALYLCASSLEGAGRGFFGQGTRLTVV.

This sequence joins TRBV18 and TRBJ1-6; D is perhaps TRBD1 (5 bases). The CDR3 runs to 14 residues. CDR1 is KGHSH, CDR2 LQKENI, per germline. Trimming took 8 bases from V and 7 from J, leaving 15 bases between them. CDR3 in DNA: TGTGCCAGCACCACAGGCTCGGGGAATTCACCCCTCCACTTT. Protein product: CASTTGSGNSPLHF.

The V gene is TRBV7-2, the J gene TRBJ2-5; maybe TRBD1 (6 bases). This CDR3 comprises 13 residues. The V gene lost 5 bases and the J gene lost 1 base, with 8 bases spanning the gap. Per germline, CDR1 SGHTA and CDR2 FQGNSA. CDR3: CASSPTGQETQYF. As DNA, the CDR3 is TGTGCCAGCAGCCCGACAGGCCAAGAGACCCAGTACTTC.

The V and J genes are TRBV7-8 and TRBJ1-4, with TRBD1 matching over 7 bases. With V trimmed by 1 base and J by 7 bases, 3 bases remained unmatched. The CDR3 runs to 14 residues. The germline CDR1 and CDR2 sequences are SGHVS and FQNEAQ. CDR3 DNA: TGTGCCAGCAGCTTAGATGGGACAGCTGAAAAACTGTTTTTT. Protein product: CASSLDGTAEKLFF.

This chain joins TRBV7-2 and TRBJ1-4; D is unresolved. CDR3 length: 14 amino acids. Deletions cut 1 base from V and 5 bases from J, with 8 bases between. Per the germline V gene, CDR1 is SGHTA and CDR2 is FQGNSA. The CDR3 region is CASSLGLTNEKLFF. The CDR3 DNA reads as TGTGCCAGCAGCTTAGGGCTAACAAATGAAAAACTGTTTTTT.

This chain joins TRBV5-1 and TRBJ2-2; no definite D call. The CDR3 length is 11 residues. CDR1 is SGHRS and CDR2 is YFSETQ in the germline V gene. V lost 2 bases to trimming and J lost 7 bases, with 3 bases between them. The CDR3 nucleotides are TGCGCCAGCAGCTTAAACGGGGAGCTGTTTTTT. Translating it yields CASSLNGELFF.

This chain connects TRBV11-2 to TRBJ1-1, with TRBD1 identical over 9 bases. The V and J ends lost 5 bases and 7 bases, in that order; junction bases with no gene match: 2. The CDR3 is made up of 12 amino acids. Germline V gene data show CDR1 as SGHAT and CDR2 as FQNNGV. The chain's CDR3 is CASSRTGVEAFF. The CDR3 DNA reads as TGTGCCAGCAGCCGGACAGGGGTTGAAGCTTTCTTT.

The CDR3 loop reads CACVGDVTSGSFDEQFF. The CDR3 DNA is TGTGCCTGTGTGGGGGATGTGACTAGCGGGAGTTTCGATGAGCAGTTCTTC. The genes are TRBV30 and TRBJ2-1, with 12 bases fitting TRBD2. The CDR3 length is 17 residues. With 6 bases clipped from V and 8 bases from J, the junction kept 17 bases outside the gene matches. In germline, CDR1 is GTSNPN, CDR2 SVGIG (reference sequence).

The CDR3: CASSQVSPVNTEAFF. CDR3 coding DNA: TGCGCCAGCAGCCAAGTATCGCCGGTGAACACTGAAGCTTTCTTT. The chain joins TRBV4-1 to TRBJ1-1; D not resolved. The CDR3 is 15 amino acids. Germline V lookup: CDR1 MGHRA, CDR2 YSYEKL. V dropped 1 base and J dropped 0 bases, with 9 bases sitting between them.

The chain recombines TRBV7-9 with TRBJ2-2; D not certain. The length of the CDR3 is 15 residues. Trimming took off 4 bases at V and 0 bases at J, with 9 bases between the two ends. The germline CDR1 and CDR2 sequences are SEHNR and FQNEAQ (reference sequence). The CDR3 spells CASSSGPANTGELFF. In DNA, the CDR3 is TGTGCCAGCAGCTCGGGCCCAGCGAACACCGGGGAGCTGTTTTTT.

This chain links TRBV7-2 with TRBJ2-2, with a tentative D call TRBD1 (6 bases). There are 13 residues in the CDR3. V was cut by 5 bases and J by 7 bases, with 11 bases left in between. Germline CDR1 SGHTA, CDR2 FQGNSA. The CDR3 spells CASSPQGNGELFF. The CDR3 bases are TGTGCCAGCAGCCCACAGGGAAACGGGGAGCTGTTTTTT.

The chain employs TRBV12-5 and TRBJ1-3; 9 bases are a match to TRBD1. Germline loops: CDR1 LGHNT, CDR2 FRNRAP. This CDR3 comprises 17 residues. V shed 3 bases, J shed 3 bases, and the junction held 9 bases outside the gene matches. The CDR3: CASGFVMDRGFGNTIYF. As DNA, the CDR3 is TGTGCTAGTGGTTTCGTAATGGACAGGGGCTTTGGAAACACCATATATTTT.

Only one count was recorded for this clone. The V call is TRBV7-5, the J call TRBJ1-5; the table's TRBD1 call for D was not verified on the DNA. TRBV7-5 has pseudogene status. This CDR3 comprises 15 residues. The CDR3 bases are TGTGTCAGAAGCTTAGACCCCCCAGGGGGTCAGCCCCAGCATTTT. This sequence encodes CVRSLDPPGGQPQHF.

This clone was observed a single time. The chain links TRBV6-5 to TRBJ1-5; D unclear. The CDR3 spans 12 residues. The ends were cut back, 6 bases at V and 7 bases at J, with 10 bases in the middle. The germline V gene has CDR1 MNHEY and CDR2 SVGAGI. The CDR3 DNA reads as TGTGCCAGCAGCAGACCTAACCAGCCCCAGCATTTT. This codes for CASSRPNQPQHF.

This clone was detected only a few times. The V call is TRBV3-1 (or the pseudogene TRBV3-2), the J call TRBJ1-1; possibly TRBD1 for D (6 bases). The V and J ends lost 4 bases and 5 bases respectively, with 14 bases between them. Germline V lookup: CDR1 LGHDT, CDR2 YNNKEL (reference sequence). This CDR3 has 14 amino acids. The CDR3 DNA follows: TGTGCCAGCAGCCGGCCGGGGGCAAGTACTGAAGCTTTCTTT. Protein: CASSRPGASTEAFF.

The V gene is TRBV9, the J gene TRBJ1-1; 7 bases are a match to TRBD1. V lost 6 bases to trimming and J lost 5 bases; unmatched junction nucleotides: 22. The CDR3 loop spans 18 amino acids. Germline values: CDR1 SGDLS, CDR2 YYNGEE. As DNA, the CDR3 is TGTGCCAGCACCAGCCAGACAGGGACGGCGGCGGCGGGGACTGAAGCTTTCTTT. Translation: CASTSQTGTAAAGTEAFF.

This clone occurred a few times. This chain's CDR3 is CASSLTRGVQETQYF. The DNA of the CDR3 is TGTGCCAGCAGCTTAACGCGGGGGGTCCAAGAGACCCAGTACTTC. The chain employs TRBV7-3 and TRBJ2-5, with 8 bases identical to TRBD2. Germline V lookup: CDR1 SGHTA, CDR2 FQGTGA. The V and J ends lost 0 bases and 1 base, in that order; junction bases with no gene match: 1. The CDR3 spans 15 residues.

The chain couples TRBV19 to TRBJ2-7, with 10 nucleotides matching TRBD1. CDR1 is LNHDA, CDR2 SQIVND, per germline (reference sequence). Losses at the gene ends were 8 bases for V and 2 bases for J; bases not matched to a gene: 6. The CDR3 extends over 14 amino acids. CDR3 sequence reads: CASSYGTGAYEQYF. In DNA, the CDR3 is TGTGCCAGTTCATATGGGACAGGGGCCTACGAGCAGTACTTC.

This clone was seen just once. This chain's CDR3 is CASSTRQGLNNQPQHF. CDR3 nucleotide sequence: TGTGCCAGTAGTACGCGGCAAGGGCTGAACAATCAGCCCCAGCATTTT. The rearrangement uses TRBV19 and TRBJ1-5; D not certain. The CDR3 spans 16 residues. The germline gives CDR1 LNHDA, CDR2 SQIVND (reference sequence). V dropped 4 bases and J dropped 3 bases, with 16 bases sitting between them.